Listed here are 31 T cell receptor beta chains from one sample, sequenced in a study of sequential checkpoint blockade in melanoma. This table comes from immunoSEQ multiplex PCR, and its TCRdb copy is limited to in-frame clones, with some not included. Counted here are roughly 20,000 clones, more than 80% occurring once; the ten biggest clones make up 10%. Treatment specified: randomized to nivolumab then ipilimumab (arm A) or the reverse (arm B). The source was CD8+ T cells sorted from blood (inferred from file names), collected from a patient given nivolumab and ipilimumab in sequence. These receptors all stem from a human donor with melanoma.

The chain uses TRBV29-1 and TRBJ2-3, with D possibly matching TRBD1 (5 bases). V lost 6 bases and J lost 4, with 17 bases in between. Per germline, CDR1 SQVTM and CDR2 ANQGSEA. This CDR3 is 14 amino acids long. The CDR3 bases are TGCAGCGTGGCAGGGCCCTCCCGGGCAGATACGCAGTATTTT. The encoded protein is CSVAGPSRADTQYF.

This chain joins TRBV7-3 and TRBJ2-1; perhaps TRBD1 as D (7 bases). Trimming took off 0 bases at V and 10 bases at J, with 13 bases between the two ends. This CDR3 spans 14 amino acids. The V gene's germline CDR1 is SGHTA and CDR2 FQGTGA. For the CDR3, the DNA is TGTGCCAGCAGCTTAACGGCAGGGGGGTACGAGCAGTTCTTC. Amino acids: CASSLTAGGYEQFF.

The chain carries TRBV18 and TRBJ2-1; tentative D call: TRBD2 (6 bases). CDR3 length equals 15 residues. Germline V CDR1 and CDR2: KGHSH, LQKENI. V lost 2 bases to trimming and J lost 8 bases, with 16 bases between them. This CDR3 reads CASSPGAGPADEQFF. As DNA, the CDR3 is TGTGCCAGCTCACCAGGGGCGGGACCGGCGGATGAGCAGTTCTTC.

The rearrangement uses TRBV7-5 and TRBJ1-2. TRBV7-5 is an annotated pseudogene. The CDR3 spans 14 residues. Written as DNA, the CDR3 is TGTGCCAGAACCCCGGTCGTTTACCACTATGGCTACACCTTC. It yields the protein CARTPVVYHYGYTF.

This chain uses TRBV29-1 with TRBJ2-7; D is perhaps TRBD1 (6 bases). Germline V lookup: CDR1 SQVTM, CDR2 ANQGSEA. The CDR3 totals 13 residues. Trimming stripped 6 bases from V and 4 bases from J, with 16 bases between. CDR3 residues: CSVTQGTTYEQYF. The DNA of the CDR3 is TGCAGCGTGACACAGGGAACAACTTACGAGCAGTACTTC.

The V gene is TRBV7-9, the J gene TRBJ2-7, with TRBD1 as a possible D gene (6 bases). V was cut by 5 bases and J by 5 bases, with 13 bases left in between. CDR3 length equals 13 residues. Germline assignment: CDR1 SEHNR and CDR2 FQNEAQ (reference sequence). CDR3 DNA sequence: TGTGCCAGCAGCCTCGCTGGGGGCCACGAGCAGTACTTC. It encodes CASSLAGGHEQYF.

In this sample, this clone turned up once. The chain recombines TRBV11-2 with TRBJ2-7; the match to TRBD1 covers 9 bases. The CDR3 extends over 16 amino acids. The V gene end was trimmed by 5 bases and the J gene end by 2 bases; junction bases not matched to a gene: 10. CDR1 is SGHAT and CDR2 is FQNNGV in the germline V gene. The chain's CDR3 is CASSGGTGRDPYEQYF. The CDR3, as DNA: TGTGCCAGCAGCGGAGGGACAGGGAGGGATCCCTACGAGCAGTACTTC.

The chain has TRBV27 and TRBJ1-3; TRBD1 might be the D (5 bases). The CDR3 totals 13 residues. The V end was cut by 8 bases, the J end by 8 bases, with 16 bases between. In germline, CDR1 is MNHEY, CDR2 SMNVEV (reference sequence). The CDR3: CASGTGGGYTIYF. Here the CDR3 DNA reads TGTGCCAGCGGGACGGGAGGAGGGTACACCATATATTTT.

This clone was counted a few times. The CDR3 does not end in the conserved phenylalanine or tryptophan, so this is likely a read error. No DNA is shown, since the ends of the CDR3 on it are uncertain; the CDR3 is the one TCRdb lists. The chain recombines TRBV21-1 with TRBJ1-1. TRBV21-1 is an annotated pseudogene. The CDR3 spans 9 residues, counting both ends. The CDR3 spells CASSNTPGI.

In this sample, this clone turned up a few times. This chain connects TRBV7-6 to TRBJ2-7; 7 positions agree with TRBD1. Germline V gives CDR1 SGHVS, CDR2 FNYEAQ. J gave up 6 bases and V 5 bases, and 7 bases lay outside the gene matches. This CDR3 is built from 13 residues. The CDR3: CASSQGQVGEQYF. CDR3 bases: TGTGCCAGCAGCCAAGGACAGGTTGGCGAGCAGTACTTC.

This rearrangement joins TRBV21-1 to TRBJ2-5; the table names TRBD2, a call not compared with the DNA. TRBV21-1 is marked as a pseudogene. CDR3 length: 13 residues. The DNA of the CDR3 is TGTGCCAGCTCACCGGACTCGGAAGAGACCCAGTACTTC. Encoded protein: CASSPDSEETQYF.

The chain carries TRBV4-1 and TRBJ2-7, with 7 bases aligning to TRBD1. The CDR3 consists of 14 residues. CDR1 is MGHRA, CDR2 YSYEKL, per germline. J was trimmed by 7 bases and V by 2 bases; bases with no gene match: 8. This CDR3 is CASSQSTGLGEQYF. DNA for the CDR3: TGCGCCAGCAGCCAATCGACAGGGCTGGGGGAGCAGTACTTC.

V and J are TRBV15 and TRBJ1-5, with D unclear. CDR3 length equals 13 residues. Trimming cost V 5 bases and J 7 bases, with 12 bases left between them. From germline, CDR1 is LNHNV and CDR2 YYDKDF (reference sequence). Written as DNA, the CDR3 is TGTGCCACCAGCCTAACCCGGCGGCAGCCCCAGCATTTT. This sequence encodes CATSLTRRQPQHF.

The chain combines TRBV30 with TRBJ1-1, with 8 positions matching TRBD1. Germline lookup yields CDR1 GTSNPN and CDR2 SVGIG (reference sequence). This CDR3 is built from 14 residues. The V and J ends lost 2 bases and 7 bases, in that order; junction bases with no gene match: 9. CDR3 in DNA: TGTGCCTGGAGTTTGAAGCCGGACAGGGTTGAAGCTTTCTTT. Its protein product is CAWSLKPDRVEAFF.

The chain couples TRBV5-8 to TRBJ2-7; 11 bases align to TRBD1. This CDR3 spans 15 amino acids. The germline V gene encodes CDR1 SGHTS and CDR2 YDEGEE. Unmatched junction bases numbered 6, after V lost 3 bases and J lost 4 bases. The DNA for the CDR3 is TGTGCCAGCAGCTCCCCCGGGACAGGGGGGTACGAGCAGTACTTC. Translating gives CASSSPGTGGYEQYF.

This chain connects TRBV11-2 to TRBJ2-2, with TRBD1 as a possible D gene (5 bases). Trimming removed 1 base from V and 10 bases from J, with 13 bases in between. Germline values: CDR1 SGHAT, CDR2 FQNNGV. This CDR3 has 14 amino acids. In nucleotides, the CDR3 is TGTGCCAGCAGCTTAGCACGGACGACAGAGGAGCTGTTTTTT. Translating it yields CASSLARTTEELFF.

A few counts support this clone. The chain recombines TRBV4-3 with TRBJ1-6; 7 nucleotides line up with TRBD1. Germline CDR1 LGHNA, CDR2 YSLEER. The J segment lost 10 bases and the V segment lost 5 bases, leaving 11 bases of the junction unmatched. The CDR3 is 15 residues long. DNA for the CDR3: TGCGCCAGCAGCACATACAGGGGAAGCCGATCACCCCTCCACTTT. This encodes CASSTYRGSRSPLHF.

This sequence joins TRBV9 and TRBJ1-3, with D hard to call. Germline lookup yields CDR1 SGDLS and CDR2 YYNGEE. Trimming pared 0 bases from V and 4 bases from J, leaving 5 bases between. CDR3 length: 13 amino acids. CDR3 sequence (DNA): TGTGCCAGCAGCGTAGCATCCGGAAACACCATATATTTT. This encodes CASSVASGNTIYF.

This clone was seen just once. The chain joins TRBV27 to TRBJ2-3; 9 nucleotides align to TRBD2. The CDR3 consists of 17 residues. Germline V gives CDR1 MNHEY, CDR2 SMNVEV (reference sequence). The V and J ends lost 7 bases and 4 bases, in that order; junction bases with no gene match: 15. CDR3 in DNA: TGTGCCAGCAAGGAGCTGGCGGGGGGGCCGGGCGCAGATACGCAGTATTTT. This translates into CASKELAGGPGADTQYF.

In this sample, this clone turned up once. The chain uses TRBV28 and TRBJ2-7; tentatively, D is TRBD1 (6 bases). This CDR3 comprises 14 residues. V was trimmed by 2 bases and J by 0 bases, leaving 8 bases between them. Germline V CDR1 and CDR2: MDHEN, SYDVKM. This chain's CDR3 is CASSLQGSSYEQYF. The CDR3 region has the DNA TGTGCCAGCAGTTTACAGGGGAGCTCCTACGAGCAGTACTTC.

This clone was seen more than once but under ten times. The rearrangement uses TRBV27 and TRBJ2-1; D perhaps matches TRBD2 (6 bases). The CDR3 length is 15 residues. Trimming removed 7 bases at V and 0 bases at J, with 13 bases between. Germline CDR1 and CDR2: MNHEY and SMNVEV (reference sequence). DNA of the CDR3: TGTGCCAGCACCTCCGGGGGAGTCTCCTACAATGAGCAGTTCTTC. Amino acids: CASTSGGVSYNEQFF.

The chain uses TRBV7-8 and TRBJ2-1; the match to TRBD2 covers 7 bases. The CDR3 is 12 residues long. V lost 7 bases and J lost 8; bases outside the gene matches: 5. Germline CDR1 is SGHVS and CDR2 is FQNEAQ. CDR3 region: CASNVGLHEQFF. In nucleotides, the CDR3 is TGTGCCAGCAACGTGGGACTACATGAGCAGTTCTTC.

V is TRBV4-1 and J is TRBJ1-5; the D gene is possibly TRBD1 (5 bases). Germline V gene sequence: CDR1 MGHRA, CDR2 YSYEKL. V was trimmed by 3 bases and J by 3 bases, leaving 21 bases between them. CDR3 size: 18 residues. The CDR3 reads CASSQPWQGRLDNQPQHF. DNA of the CDR3: TGCGCCAGCAGCCAGCCTTGGCAGGGTAGGCTAGACAATCAGCCCCAGCATTTT.

This clone was seen only a few times. The rearrangement links TRBV27 to TRBJ1-6, with 9 bases matching TRBD1. CDR3 length: 14 amino acids. V was pared by 5 bases and J by 7 bases, with 3 bases of the junction left unmatched. Germline V lookup: CDR1 MNHEY, CDR2 SMNVEV (reference sequence). This CDR3 reads CASSLDRGNSPLHF. CDR3 DNA sequence: TGTGCCAGCAGTCTGGACAGGGGAAATTCACCCCTCCACTTT.

This chain connects TRBV9 to TRBJ1-1; D perhaps matches TRBD1 (5 bases). The V and J ends lost 6 bases and 1 base respectively, with 13 bases between them. This CDR3 is built from 14 residues. CDR1 is SGDLS and CDR2 is YYNGEE in the germline V gene. The CDR3 bases are TGTGCCAGCAACCAGGGAGGCCCGAACACTGAAGCTTTCTTT. Encoded protein: CASNQGGPNTEAFF.

This clone appeared a few times. The rearrangement uses TRBV9 and TRBJ2-5; 10 bases fit TRBD1. The CDR3 is 15 residues long. Germline assignment: CDR1 SGDLS and CDR2 YYNGEE. With 7 bases clipped from V and 5 bases from J, the junction kept 11 bases outside the gene matches. The DNA of the CDR3 is TGTGCCAGCGCTGTGGACAGGGGGGGTTTTGAGACCCAGTACTTC. As protein: CASAVDRGGFETQYF.

The gene calls are TRBV15 and TRBJ1-5; 10 nucleotides agree with TRBD1. Trimming at V came to 3 bases and at J to 4 bases, leaving 9 bases not matched to a gene. The CDR3 has 17 residues. Germline CDR1 reads LNHNV; CDR2 reads YYDKDF (reference sequence). The CDR3: CATSRGVPGQGNQPQHF. DNA for the CDR3: TGTGCCACCAGCAGGGGCGTTCCGGGACAGGGGAATCAGCCCCAGCATTTT.

This chain joins TRBV5-4 and TRBJ1-2; D is possibly TRBD1 (6 bases). The CDR3 is 16 residues long. CDR1 SGHNT and CDR2 YYREEE come from the germline V gene (reference sequence). V was trimmed by 4 bases and J by 4 bases, leaving 20 bases between them. In nucleotides, the CDR3 is TGTGCCAGCAGCCCTATTAACAGGGCTACCAGCTATGGCTACACCTTC. This codes for CASSPINRATSYGYTF.

The chain combines TRBV5-6 with TRBJ2-2; TRBD2 matches at 7 bases. This CDR3 is 14 amino acids long. The V gene end was trimmed by 0 bases and the J gene end by 5 bases; junction bases not matched to a gene: 1. Per germline, CDR1 SGHDT and CDR2 YYEEEE. The CDR3 is CASSLGGGTGELFF. Written as DNA, the CDR3 is TGTGCCAGCAGCTTGGGCGGGGGAACCGGGGAGCTGTTTTTT.

The chain carries TRBV5-8 and TRBJ2-2; TRBD2 might be the D (5 bases). The CDR3 is made up of 14 amino acids. The germline V gene has CDR1 SGHTS and CDR2 YDEGEE. The V gene lost 2 bases and the J gene lost 5 bases, with 10 bases spanning the gap. CDR3 sequence: CASSLWTVTGELFF. CDR3 nucleotides: TGTGCCAGCAGCTTATGGACTGTAACCGGGGAGCTGTTTTTT.

The rearrangement uses TRBV4-3 and TRBJ2-2, with D maybe TRBD2 (7 bases). V shed 5 bases and J shed 2 bases, with 18 bases lying between them. The CDR3 is 17 amino acids. The V gene's germline CDR1 is LGHNA and CDR2 YSLEER. The CDR3: CASSSPGGLSNTGELFF. CDR3 bases: TGCGCCAGCAGCTCCCCGGGGGGCCTCTCAAACACCGGGGAGCTGTTTTTT.